The sample holds one count of the clone carrying this T cell receptor (beta chain). Study processing details: How many nucleated cells were present was estimated from reference gene primer amplification. Sequencing was performed with immunoSEQ multiplex PCR; in TCRdb, only in-frame clones are kept and a portion is missing. V and J calls and clone size are those listed in that table; D and trimming were worked out from the DNA. The repertoire consists of approximately 190,000 clones, with 80% to 90% occurring once and the leading ten covering 2.1%. These data originate in a study of blood T cell repertoires in COVID-19. In the study overall: Nucleic acid was either cDNA or gDNA, and it came from T cells, B-cell-depleted T cells, or PBMCs.

Input material: peripheral blood. The TCR sequence derives from a man between 65 and 85 years old with active or convalescent COVID-19.

CDR3: CASSFNRNTEAFF. The CDR3 DNA sequence: TGTGCCAGCAGCTTCAACAGGAACACTGAAGCTTTCTTT. The V call is TRBV7-2, the J call TRBJ1-1; no reliable D call. The germline V and J ends were trimmed by 3 bases and 1 base, with 6 bases remaining between them. The CDR3 covers 13 residues. Germline V lookup: CDR1 SGHTA, CDR2 FQGNSA.